Below are 9 T cell receptor beta chains sequenced from a single sample in a study of cytomegalovirus exposure and HLA in healthy donors. PCR involved 60 Vbeta and 13 Jbeta primers. Data came from immunoSEQ multiplex PCR; TCRdb stores just in-frame clones and leaves some out. This repertoire includes under 150,000 clones. The material sequenced was PBMCs. All receptors come from a woman aged 40 to 50 in good health and CMV-seronegative.

The V call is TRBV6-5, the J call TRBJ1-2, with 11 bases identical to TRBD1. After removal of 6 bases from V and 8 bases from J, the junction contained 8 bases not matched to a gene. CDR3 length equals 14 residues. Germline lookup yields CDR1 MNHEY and CDR2 SVGAGI. CDR3 sequence reads: CASRAIGTGGGYTF. CDR3 nucleotide sequence: TGTGCCAGCAGGGCCATCGGGACAGGGGGAGGCTACACCTTC.

Regarding this clone: One end of the junction varies from germline; a read error may be responsible. This CDR3 is also generated by other DNA sequences in the sample. The chain uses TRBV5-1 and TRBJ1-6, with TRBD1 identical over 7 bases. The germline CDR1 and CDR2 sequences are SGHRS and YFSETQ. CDR3 size: 15 residues. The chain's CDR3 is CASSLAAGGNSPLHF. The CDR3, as DNA: TGCGCCAGCAGCTTGGCTGCAGGGGGAAATTCGCCCCTCCACTTT.

The V call is TRBV5-5, the J call TRBJ1-1; no clear D. Between the trimmed V and J ends, which lost 5 bases and 5 bases, there was a span of 7 bases. The CDR3 is 11 residues long. Looked up from germline, CDR1 is SGHKS and CDR2 is YYEKEE (reference sequence). The CDR3 coding sequence is TGTGCCAGCAGGGCGGGGACTGAAGCTTTCTTT. Translating gives CASRAGTEAFF.

The chain has TRBV4-3 and TRBJ1-1; weak D call: TRBD1 (6 bases). The V end was cut by 6 bases, the J end by 0 bases, with 8 bases between. Germline V gene sequence: CDR1 LGHNA, CDR2 YSLEER. The CDR3 is 13 amino acids. The CDR3 spells CASSPGVNTEAFF. DNA for the CDR3: TGCGCCAGCAGTCCAGGGGTGAACACTGAAGCTTTCTTT.

The chain couples TRBV15 to TRBJ2-7; D may be TRBD2 (6 bases). Between the trimmed V and J ends, which lost 4 bases and 5 bases, there was a span of 12 bases. Germline lookup yields CDR1 LNHNV and CDR2 YYDKDF (reference sequence). This CDR3 has 13 residues. This CDR3 reads CATSITSIHEQYF. The CDR3 DNA follows: TGTGCCACCAGCATAACTAGCATCCACGAGCAGTACTTC.

The CDR3 loop is CASSADFRTDTQYF. The CDR3 DNA follows: TGTGCCAGCAGCGCGGACTTCCGCACAGATACGCAGTATTTT. The J gene is TRBJ2-3, the V gene TRBV7-3; TRBD2 might be the D (5 bases). From germline, CDR1 is SGHTA and CDR2 FQGTGA. The V end was cut by 5 bases, the J end by 1 base, with 10 bases between. The CDR3 is made up of 14 amino acids.

This rearrangement joins TRBV6-5 to TRBJ1-3; unclear D gene. Trimming removed 2 bases at V and 0 bases at J, with 5 bases between. This CDR3 is built from 14 residues. Per the germline V gene, CDR1 is MNHEY and CDR2 is SVGAGI. This chain's CDR3 is CASSYASSGNTIYF. CDR3 nucleotide sequence: TGTGCCAGCAGTTACGCGAGCTCTGGAAACACCATATATTTT.

The chain links TRBV7-2 to TRBJ2-5, with D possibly being TRBD2 (6 bases). V was shortened by 3 bases and J by 1 base, with 18 bases between the two germline ends. The CDR3 covers 17 residues. Germline V gives CDR1 SGHTA, CDR2 FQGNSA. DNA of the CDR3: TGTGCCAGCAGCTTTAATGGCGTGAGGACTACCCAAGAGACCCAGTACTTC. Its translation is CASSFNGVRTTQETQYF. The full variable domain, its missing parts supplied by reference TRBV7-2 and TRBJ2-5, is GAGVSQSPSNKVTEKGKDVELRCDPISGHTALYWYRQSLGQGLEFLIYFQGNSAPDKSGLPSDRFSAERTGGSVSTLTIQRTQQEDSAVYLCASSFNGVRTTQETQYFGPGTRLLVL.

The V gene is TRBV7-3, the J gene TRBJ2-2; D is ambiguous. The CDR3 consists of 12 residues. V lost 2 bases, J lost 6 bases, and 4 bases lay in between. CDR1 SGHTA and CDR2 FQGTGA come from the germline V gene. The CDR3 loop is CASSLVSGELFF. The CDR3 DNA reads TGTGCCAGCAGCTTAGTATCCGGGGAGCTGTTTTTT.